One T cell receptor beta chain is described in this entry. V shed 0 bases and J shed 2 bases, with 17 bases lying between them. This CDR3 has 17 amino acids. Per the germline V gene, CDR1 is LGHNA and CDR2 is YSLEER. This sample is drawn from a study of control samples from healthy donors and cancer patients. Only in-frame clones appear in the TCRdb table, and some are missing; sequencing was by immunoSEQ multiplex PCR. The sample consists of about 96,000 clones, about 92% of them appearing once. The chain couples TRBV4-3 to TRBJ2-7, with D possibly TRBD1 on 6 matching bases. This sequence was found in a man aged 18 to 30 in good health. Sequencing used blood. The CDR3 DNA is TGCGCCAGCAGCCAAGAACTATGGGACACCATGACCTACGAGCAGTACTTC. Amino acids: CASSQELWDTMTYEQYF.